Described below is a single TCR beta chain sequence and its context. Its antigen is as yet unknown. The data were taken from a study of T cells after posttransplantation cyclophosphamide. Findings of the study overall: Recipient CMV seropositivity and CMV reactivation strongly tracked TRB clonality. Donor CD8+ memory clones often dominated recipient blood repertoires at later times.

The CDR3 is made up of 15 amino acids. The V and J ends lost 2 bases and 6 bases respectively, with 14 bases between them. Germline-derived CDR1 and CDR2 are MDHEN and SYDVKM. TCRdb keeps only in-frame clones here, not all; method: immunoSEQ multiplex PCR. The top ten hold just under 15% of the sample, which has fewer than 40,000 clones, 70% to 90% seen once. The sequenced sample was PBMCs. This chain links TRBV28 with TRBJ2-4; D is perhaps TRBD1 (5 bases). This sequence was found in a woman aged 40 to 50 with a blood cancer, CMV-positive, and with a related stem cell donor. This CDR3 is CASSLRVRQGNIQYF. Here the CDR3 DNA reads TGTGCCAGCAGTTTAAGAGTTCGGCAGGGAAACATTCAGTACTTC.